This TCR beta chain emerged from a study of blood T cell repertoires in COVID-19. About the study: The analysed material was cDNA or gDNA that came from T cells, B-cell-depleted T cells, or PBMCs.

Recruited during active infection, patients (from Seattle) were subsequently followed longitudinally. Under the authors' procedure: It was from reference gene primer amplification that nucleated cell counts were estimated. Libraries were prepared by immunoSEQ multiplex PCR; TCRdb keeps only in-frame clonotypes and omits some of them. V, J and clone size are taken as reported in that table, and D and trimming were inferred from the DNA itself. The sample has 100,000 to 150,000 clones, 85% to 90% seen once. V lost 4 bases to trimming and J lost 0 bases, with 19 bases between them. The CDR3 contains 18 residues. The germline CDR1 and CDR2 sequences are KGHDR and SFDVKD.

The J gene is TRBJ2-3, the V gene TRBV24-1, with TRBD2 as a possible D gene (6 bases). The sample consisted of peripheral blood. The TCR comes from a man between 60 and 70 years old with COVID-19, enrolled during active disease. The chain's CDR3 is CATSEKLLAEPSTDTQYF. The CDR3 DNA is TGTGCCACCAGTGAAAAGCTTTTAGCGGAACCTAGCACAGATACGCAGTATTTT.